This TCR beta chain was sequenced in a study of cytomegalovirus exposure and HLA in healthy donors. Use of 60 Vbeta and 13 Jbeta primers characterized the PCR. Profiled with immunoSEQ multiplex PCR; TCRdb holds only in-frame clones, not every one. Among 110,000 to 150,000 clones listed, roughly 80% were seen once. V was pared by 3 bases and J by 2 bases, with 10 bases of the junction left unmatched. The CDR3 loop spans 16 amino acids. CDR1 and CDR2 (germline): SGHRS, YFSETQ. Study observations and caveats: Clonal expansion was found to be greater in HLA-associated TCR beta chains than in equally common others in a later analysis. TCR association rates varied by HLA locus in a later analysis, with DRB1 highest and HLA-C lowest. An analysis done earlier found most TCR beta V segments productive about 87% or about 30% of the time. The study labeled about 160 TCR beta chains cytomegalovirus-associated.

To note about this clone: Its antigen is not known.

The rearrangement joins TRBV5-1 to TRBJ1-2, with 7 bases lining up with TRBD1. The clonotype comes from a woman aged 50 to 65 in good health and CMV-seropositive. The material sequenced was PBMCs. The CDR3 sequence: CASSSHAGTANYGYTF. The DNA of the CDR3 is TGCGCCAGCAGCTCTCACGCCGGGACAGCAAACTATGGCTACACCTTC.